These 13 T cell receptor beta chains came from one sample sequenced in a study of blood T cell repertoires in COVID-19. Generated by immunoSEQ multiplex PCR, the TCRdb table keeps only in-frame clones and is missing some. The sample lists about 93,000 clones, roughly 90% occurring once. Material: peripheral blood. The origin of the receptors is a human donor with active COVID-19. The donor label of this sample is uncertain.

V usage is TRBV15 and J usage is TRBJ2-2, with D possibly matching TRBD2 (5 bases). V lost 10 bases, J lost 5 bases, and 17 bases lay in between. This CDR3 spans 14 amino acids. Germline assignment: CDR1 LNHNV and CDR2 YYDKDF (reference sequence). In DNA, the CDR3 is TGTGCCAGTCAAGGGCTAGCAAGGACCGGGGAGCTGTTTTTT. This translates into CASQGLARTGELFF.

The V gene is TRBV11-2, the J gene TRBJ2-7; D is undetermined. Germline loops: CDR1 SGHAT, CDR2 FQNNGV. Trimming shortened V by 4 bases and J by 2 bases, and 6 bases separated the two germline ends. This CDR3 region has 12 residues. The CDR3 spells CASSSATYEQYF. The CDR3 DNA follows: TGTGCCAGCAGCTCAGCGACCTACGAGCAGTACTTC.

The V gene is TRBV2, the J gene TRBJ1-6; D gene unclear. CDR1 SNHLY and CDR2 FYNNEI come from the germline V gene. The CDR3 has 14 residues. The V gene lost 2 bases and the J gene lost 8 bases, with 10 bases spanning the gap. The CDR3 loop is CASSETRRDSPLHF. The CDR3 region has the DNA TGTGCCAGCAGTGAAACCAGGAGGGATTCACCCCTCCACTTT.

V is TRBV5-5 and J is TRBJ2-2, with 8 bases that match TRBD1. The CDR3 runs 17 residues. V shed 3 bases and J 1 base; nucleotides not matched to a gene: 8. CDR1 is SGHKS and CDR2 is YYEKEE in the germline V gene (reference sequence). CDR3 nucleotides: TGTGCCAGCAGCTACTCAGGGGGCAGGTTGAACACCGGGGAGCTGTTTTTT. Protein product: CASSYSGGRLNTGELFF. The whole variable domain, filled in from reference TRBV5-5 and TRBJ2-2, reads DAGVTQSPTHLIKTRGQQVTLRCSPISGHKSVSWYQQVLGQGPQFIFQYYEKEERGRGNFPDRFSARQFPNYSSELNVNALLLGDSALYLCASSYSGGRLNTGELFFGEGSRLTVL.

The CDR3 protein is CASSHQRGVSYEQYF. For the CDR3, the DNA is TGTGCCAGCAGCCACCAGCGGGGGGTCTCCTACGAGCAGTACTTC. The chain uses TRBV14 and TRBJ2-7, with 9 bases aligning to TRBD2. The CDR3 is made up of 15 amino acids. Per germline, CDR1 SGHDN and CDR2 FVKESK. The ends lost 3 bases at V and 0 bases at J; junction bases unmatched: 3.

This chain uses TRBV28 with TRBJ1-2; D is possibly TRBD1 (5 bases). Trimming took off 5 bases at V and 4 bases at J, with 5 bases between the two ends. Germline V gives CDR1 MDHEN, CDR2 SYDVKM. The CDR3 is 11 residues long. The CDR3 bases are TGTGCCAGCAGTGACAGCTATGGCTACACCTTC. Its protein is CASSDSYGYTF.

The V gene is TRBV29-1, the J gene TRBJ1-1; TRBD1 might be the D (5 bases). V gave up 1 base and J gave up 3 bases, with 9 bases separating them. Germline V gene data show CDR1 as SQVTM and CDR2 as ANQGSEA. The CDR3 spans 13 residues. CDR3 loop: CSVEAGWDTEAFF. The CDR3 DNA reads as TGCAGCGTTGAAGCAGGGTGGGACACTGAAGCTTTCTTT.

The chain joins TRBV19 to TRBJ2-2; no reliable D call. CDR3 length: 14 residues. The V end was cut by 2 bases, the J end by 7 bases, with 11 bases between. Germline values: CDR1 LNHDA, CDR2 SQIVND (reference sequence). CDR3 in DNA: TGTGCCAGTAGTATATATCGGAGCAGCGGGGAGCTGTTTTTT. Protein product: CASSIYRSSGELFF.

The gene calls are TRBV10-1 and TRBJ2-2; D perhaps matches TRBD1 (6 bases). The CDR3 has 14 residues. Between the trimmed V and J ends, which lost 4 bases and 5 bases, there was a span of 11 bases. Germline V CDR1 and CDR2: WNHNN, SYGVQD (reference sequence). The CDR3 region has the DNA TGCGCCAGCAGTGCTAAACAGGGAACCGGGGAGCTGTTTTTT. Translated, it gives CASSAKQGTGELFF.

This chain joins TRBV28 and TRBJ1-5; TRBD1 aligns across 11 bases. CDR1 is MDHEN and CDR2 is SYDVKM in the germline V gene. The CDR3 contains 16 residues. Trimming removed 6 bases from V and 7 bases from J; junction bases left unmatched: 11. The CDR3 nucleotides are TGTGCCAGCAGAAATGGACAGGGGGCCGGGGGGCAGCCCCAGCATTTT. The encoded protein is CASRNGQGAGGQPQHF. Based on the CDR3 plus reference TRBV28 and TRBJ1-5, the full variable domain is DVKVTQSSRYLVKRTGEKVFLECVQDMDHENMFWYRQDPGLGLRLIYFSYDVKMKEKGDIPEGYSVSREKKERFSLILESASTNQTSMYLCASRNGQGAGGQPQHFGDGTRLSIL.

This chain links TRBV5-6 with TRBJ1-1; TRBD1 matches at 12 bases. V lost 0 bases, J lost 0 bases, and 6 bases stayed unmatched. Germline-derived CDR1 and CDR2 are SGHDT and YYEEEE. The CDR3 totals 18 residues. CDR3 nucleotide sequence: TGTGCCAGCAGCTTGGCCCCGGGACAGGGGGCATTGAACACTGAAGCTTTCTTT. Translated: CASSLAPGQGALNTEAFF. The whole variable domain, filled in from reference TRBV5-6 and TRBJ1-1, reads DAGVTQSPTHLIKTRGQQVTLRCSPKSGHDTVSWYQQALGQGPQFIFQYYEEEERQRGNFPDRFSGHQFPNYSSELNVNALLLGDSALYLCASSLAPGQGALNTEAFFGQGTRLTVV.

This sequence joins TRBV28 and TRBJ2-7; weak D call: TRBD1 (6 bases). Trimming stripped 5 bases from V and 0 bases from J, with 17 bases between. The germline V gene has CDR1 MDHEN and CDR2 SYDVKM. This CDR3 has 16 residues. For the CDR3, the DNA is TGTGCCAGCAGTGTAGCTAGGGGGAAAGGCTCCTACGAGCAGTACTTC. Residues: CASSVARGKGSYEQYF. The variable domain in full, completed from reference TRBV28 and TRBJ2-7, reads DVKVTQSSRYLVKRTGEKVFLECVQDMDHENMFWYRQDPGLGLRLIYFSYDVKMKEKGDIPEGYSVSREKKERFSLILESASTNQTSMYLCASSVARGKGSYEQYFGPGTRLTVT.

This chain uses TRBV28 with TRBJ1-3; D is perhaps TRBD1 (6 bases). V shed 4 bases and J shed 0 bases, with 10 bases lying between them. Germline values: CDR1 MDHEN, CDR2 SYDVKM. The CDR3 extends over 15 amino acids. This chain's CDR3 is CASSSLQGSGNTIYF. The CDR3 DNA sequence: TGTGCCAGCAGTTCGCTACAGGGCTCTGGAAACACCATATATTTT. The full variable domain, its missing parts supplied by reference TRBV28 and TRBJ1-3, is DVKVTQSSRYLVKRTGEKVFLECVQDMDHENMFWYRQDPGLGLRLIYFSYDVKMKEKGDIPEGYSVSREKKERFSLILESASTNQTSMYLCASSSLQGSGNTIYFGEGSWLTVV.